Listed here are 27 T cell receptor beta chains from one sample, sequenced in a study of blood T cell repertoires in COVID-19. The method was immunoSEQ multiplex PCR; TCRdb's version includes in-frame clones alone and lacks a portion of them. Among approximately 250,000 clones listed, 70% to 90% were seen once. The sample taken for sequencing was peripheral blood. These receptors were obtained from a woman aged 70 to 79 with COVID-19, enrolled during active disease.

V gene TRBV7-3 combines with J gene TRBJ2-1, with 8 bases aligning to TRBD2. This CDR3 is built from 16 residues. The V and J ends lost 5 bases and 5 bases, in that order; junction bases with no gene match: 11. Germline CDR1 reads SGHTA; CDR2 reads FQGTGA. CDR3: CASSKGKRGLNNEQFF. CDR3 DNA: TGTGCCAGCAGCAAGGGGAAGCGGGGGCTTAACAATGAGCAGTTCTTC.

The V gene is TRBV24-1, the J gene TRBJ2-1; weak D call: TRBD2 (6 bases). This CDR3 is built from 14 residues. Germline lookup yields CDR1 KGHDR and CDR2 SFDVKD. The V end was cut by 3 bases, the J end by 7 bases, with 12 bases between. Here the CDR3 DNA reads TGTGCCACCAGTGATCCTGGGAGGATTAATGAGCAGTTCTTC. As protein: CATSDPGRINEQFF.

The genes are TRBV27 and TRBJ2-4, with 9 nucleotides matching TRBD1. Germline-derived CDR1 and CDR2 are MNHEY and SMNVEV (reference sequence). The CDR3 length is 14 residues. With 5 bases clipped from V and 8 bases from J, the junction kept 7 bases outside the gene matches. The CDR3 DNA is TGTGCCAGCAGTCCAGGGACAGGGAGGGACATTCAGTACTTC. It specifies CASSPGTGRDIQYF.

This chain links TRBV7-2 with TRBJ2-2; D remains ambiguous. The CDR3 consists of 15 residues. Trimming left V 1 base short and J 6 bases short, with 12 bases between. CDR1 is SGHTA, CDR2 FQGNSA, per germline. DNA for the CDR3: TGTGCCAGCAGCTTAGGGGTCTTTAGCCCCGGGGAGCTGTTTTTT. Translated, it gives CASSLGVFSPGELFF.

For the CDR3, the DNA is TGTGCCAGCAGTAGACGGACAGGGGAAGGGTGGTCCTATAATTCACCCCTCCACTTT. Translation: CASSRRTGEGWSYNSPLHF. The V call is TRBV9, the J call TRBJ1-6; 9 positions agree with TRBD1. The V segment lost 5 bases and the J segment 1 base; nucleotides outside the gene matches: 13. The CDR3 is 19 amino acids. Germline CDR1 SGDLS, CDR2 YYNGEE.

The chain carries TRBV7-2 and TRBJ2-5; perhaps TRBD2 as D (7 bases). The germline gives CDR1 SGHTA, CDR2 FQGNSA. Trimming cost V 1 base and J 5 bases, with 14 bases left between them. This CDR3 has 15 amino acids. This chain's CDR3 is CASSLDGGAWETQYF. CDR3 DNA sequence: TGTGCCAGCAGCTTAGATGGGGGGGCGTGGGAGACCCAGTACTTC.

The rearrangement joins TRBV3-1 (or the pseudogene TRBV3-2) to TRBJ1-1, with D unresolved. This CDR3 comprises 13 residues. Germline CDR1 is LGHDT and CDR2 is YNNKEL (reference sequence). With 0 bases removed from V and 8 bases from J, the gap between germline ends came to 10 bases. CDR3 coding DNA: TGTGCCAGCAGCCAAGAGGTCCGAGGGGAAGCTTTCTTT. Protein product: CASSQEVRGEAFF.

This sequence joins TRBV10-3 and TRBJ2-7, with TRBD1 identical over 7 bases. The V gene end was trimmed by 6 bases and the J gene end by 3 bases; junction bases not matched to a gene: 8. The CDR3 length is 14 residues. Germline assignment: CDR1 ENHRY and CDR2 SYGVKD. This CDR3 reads CAISGGAGGYEQYF. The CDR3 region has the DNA TGTGCCATCAGCGGTGGAGCAGGGGGCTACGAGCAGTACTTC.

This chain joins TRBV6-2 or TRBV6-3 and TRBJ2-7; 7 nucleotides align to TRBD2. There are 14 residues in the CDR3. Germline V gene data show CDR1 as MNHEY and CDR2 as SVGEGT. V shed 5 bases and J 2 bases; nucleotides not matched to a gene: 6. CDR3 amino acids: CASSIQRGPYEQYF. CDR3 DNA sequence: TGTGCCAGCAGTATCCAGCGGGGCCCCTACGAGCAGTACTTC.

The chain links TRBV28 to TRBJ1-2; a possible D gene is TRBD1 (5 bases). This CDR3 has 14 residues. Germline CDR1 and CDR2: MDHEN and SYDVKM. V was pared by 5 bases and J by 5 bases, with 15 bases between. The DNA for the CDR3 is TGTGCCAGCAGTACCGGGACCGGAGGGTATGGCTACACCTTC. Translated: CASSTGTGGYGYTF.

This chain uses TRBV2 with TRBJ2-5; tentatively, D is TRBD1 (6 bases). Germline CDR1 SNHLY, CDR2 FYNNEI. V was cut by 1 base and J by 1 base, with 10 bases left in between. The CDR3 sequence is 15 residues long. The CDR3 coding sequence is TGTGCCAGCAGTGAAGGAACAGGGCCCCAAGAGACCCAGTACTTC. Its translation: CASSEGTGPQETQYF.

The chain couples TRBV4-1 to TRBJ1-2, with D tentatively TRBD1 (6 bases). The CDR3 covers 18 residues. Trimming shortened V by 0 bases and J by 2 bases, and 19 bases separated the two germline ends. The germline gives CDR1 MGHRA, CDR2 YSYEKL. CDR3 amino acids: CASSQDQTGWLKNYGYTF. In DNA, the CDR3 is TGCGCCAGCAGCCAAGATCAAACAGGGTGGCTCAAAAACTATGGCTACACCTTC.

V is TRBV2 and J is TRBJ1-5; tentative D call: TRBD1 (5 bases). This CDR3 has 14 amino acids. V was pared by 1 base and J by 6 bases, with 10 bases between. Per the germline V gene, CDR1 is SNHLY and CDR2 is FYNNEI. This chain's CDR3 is CASSEEGQTQPQHF. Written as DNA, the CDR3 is TGTGCCAGCAGTGAAGAGGGGCAGACTCAGCCCCAGCATTTT.

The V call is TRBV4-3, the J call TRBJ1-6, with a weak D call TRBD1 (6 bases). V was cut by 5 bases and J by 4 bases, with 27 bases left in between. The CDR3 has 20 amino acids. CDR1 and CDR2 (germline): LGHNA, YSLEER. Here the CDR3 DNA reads TGCGCCAGCAGCTCATCTATCCCGACAGGACCCGAAGTATATAATTCACCCCTCCACTTT. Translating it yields CASSSSIPTGPEVYNSPLHF.

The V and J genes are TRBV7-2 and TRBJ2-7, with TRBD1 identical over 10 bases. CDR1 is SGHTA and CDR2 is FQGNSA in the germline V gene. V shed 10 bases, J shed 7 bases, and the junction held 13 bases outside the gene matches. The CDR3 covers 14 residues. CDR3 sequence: CATLPGQGLGEQYF. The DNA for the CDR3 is TGTGCCACCTTACCGGGACAGGGGCTCGGGGAGCAGTACTTC. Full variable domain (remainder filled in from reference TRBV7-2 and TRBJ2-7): GAGVSQSPSNKVTEKGKDVELRCDPISGHTALYWYRQSLGQGLEFLIYFQGNSAPDKSGLPSDRFSAERTGGSVSTLTIQRTQQEDSAVYLCATLPGQGLGEQYFGPGTRLTVT.

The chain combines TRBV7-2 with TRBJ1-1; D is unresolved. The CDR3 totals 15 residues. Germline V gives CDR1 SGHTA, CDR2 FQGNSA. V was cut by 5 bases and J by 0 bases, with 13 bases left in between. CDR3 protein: CASSPSQVMNTEAFF. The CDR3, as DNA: TGTGCCAGCAGCCCTAGCCAGGTTATGAACACTGAAGCTTTCTTT.

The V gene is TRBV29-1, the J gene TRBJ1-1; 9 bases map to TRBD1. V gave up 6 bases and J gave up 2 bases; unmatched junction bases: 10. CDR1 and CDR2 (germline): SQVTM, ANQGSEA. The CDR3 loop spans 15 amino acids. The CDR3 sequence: CSVSRDRVPNTEAFF. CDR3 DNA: TGCAGCGTCTCTCGGGACAGGGTGCCCAACACTGAAGCTTTCTTT. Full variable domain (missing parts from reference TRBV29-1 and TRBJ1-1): SAVISQKPSRDICQRGTSLTIQCQVDSQVTMMFWYRQQPGQSLTLIATANQGSEATYESGFVIDKFPISRPNLTFSTLTVSNMSPEDSSIYLCSVSRDRVPNTEAFFGQGTRLTVV.

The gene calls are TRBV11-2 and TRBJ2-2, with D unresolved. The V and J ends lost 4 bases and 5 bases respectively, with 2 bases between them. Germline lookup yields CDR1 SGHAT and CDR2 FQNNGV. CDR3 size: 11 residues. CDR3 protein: CASSSTGELFF. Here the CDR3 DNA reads TGTGCCAGCAGCTCAACCGGGGAGCTGTTTTTT.

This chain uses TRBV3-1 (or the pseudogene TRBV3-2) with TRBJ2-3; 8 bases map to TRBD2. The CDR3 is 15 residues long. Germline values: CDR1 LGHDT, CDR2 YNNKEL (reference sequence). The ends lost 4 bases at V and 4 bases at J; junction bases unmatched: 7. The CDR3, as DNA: TGTGCCAGCAGCCTGCCCGGACTAGCCTCAGATACGCAGTATTTT. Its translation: CASSLPGLASDTQYF.

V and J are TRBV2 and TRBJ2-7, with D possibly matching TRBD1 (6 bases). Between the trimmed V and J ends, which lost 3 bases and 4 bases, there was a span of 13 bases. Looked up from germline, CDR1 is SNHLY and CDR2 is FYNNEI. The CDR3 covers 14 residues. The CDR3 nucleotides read TGTGCCAGCAGTGATAGGGGGATCGTATACGAGCAGTACTTC. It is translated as CASSDRGIVYEQYF.

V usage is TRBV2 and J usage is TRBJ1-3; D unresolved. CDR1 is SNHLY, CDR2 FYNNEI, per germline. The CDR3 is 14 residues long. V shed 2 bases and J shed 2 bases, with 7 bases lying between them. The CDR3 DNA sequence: TGTGCCAGCAGTGAAATGGCCGCTGGAAACACCATATATTTT. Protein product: CASSEMAAGNTIYF.

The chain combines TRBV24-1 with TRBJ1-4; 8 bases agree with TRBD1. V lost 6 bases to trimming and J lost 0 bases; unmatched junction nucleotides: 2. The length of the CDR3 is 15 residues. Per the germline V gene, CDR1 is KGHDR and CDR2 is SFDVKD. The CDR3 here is CATSSGGTTNEKLFF. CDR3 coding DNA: TGTGCCACCAGTTCAGGGGGCACAACTAATGAAAAACTGTTTTTT.

CDR3 nucleotide sequence: TGCAGTGCTAGTCGGCAGGGTGGATCTGGAAACACCATATATTTT. Residues: CSASRQGGSGNTIYF. The J gene is TRBJ1-3, the V gene TRBV20-1; D may be TRBD1 (5 bases). V was shortened by 3 bases and J by 1 base, with 13 bases between the two germline ends. The germline CDR1 and CDR2 sequences are DFQATT and SNEGSKA (reference sequence). The CDR3 is made up of 15 amino acids.

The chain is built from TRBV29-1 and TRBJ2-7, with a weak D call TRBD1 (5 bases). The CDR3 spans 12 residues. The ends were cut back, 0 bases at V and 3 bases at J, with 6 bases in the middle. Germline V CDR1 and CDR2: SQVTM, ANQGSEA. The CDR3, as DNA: TGCAGCGTTGAAGACAGGGACTACGAGCAGTACTTC. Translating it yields CSVEDRDYEQYF.

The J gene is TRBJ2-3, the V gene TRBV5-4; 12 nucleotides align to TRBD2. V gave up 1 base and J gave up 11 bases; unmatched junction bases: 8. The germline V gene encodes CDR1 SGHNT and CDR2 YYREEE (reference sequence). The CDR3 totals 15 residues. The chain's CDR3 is CASSLIGASGGEQYF. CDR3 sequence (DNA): TGTGCCAGCAGCTTGATAGGGGCTAGCGGGGGGGAGCAGTATTTT.

The CDR3 here is CACQRGGVEQYF. CDR3 sequence (DNA): TGTGCCTGTCAGCGGGGGGGCGTCGAGCAGTACTTC. The chain uses TRBV30 and TRBJ2-7; TRBD2 aligns across 10 bases. The CDR3 totals 12 residues. CDR1 GTSNPN and CDR2 SVGIG come from the germline V gene (reference sequence). V lost 6 bases, J lost 6 bases, and 5 bases stayed unmatched.

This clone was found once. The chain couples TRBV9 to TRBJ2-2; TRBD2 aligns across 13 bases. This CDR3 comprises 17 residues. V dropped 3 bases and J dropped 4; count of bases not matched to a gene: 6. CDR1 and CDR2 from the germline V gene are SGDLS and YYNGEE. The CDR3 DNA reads TGTGCCAGCAGCGCACCGGGACTAGCGGGGCCCACCGGGGAGCTGTTTTTT. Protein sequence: CASSAPGLAGPTGELFF. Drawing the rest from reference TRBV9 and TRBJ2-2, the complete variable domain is DSGVTQTPKHLITATGQRVTLRCSPRSGDLSVYWYQQSLDQGLQFLIQYYNGEERAKGNILERFSAQQFPDLHSELNLSSLELGDSALYFCASSAPGLAGPTGELFFGEGSRLTVL.